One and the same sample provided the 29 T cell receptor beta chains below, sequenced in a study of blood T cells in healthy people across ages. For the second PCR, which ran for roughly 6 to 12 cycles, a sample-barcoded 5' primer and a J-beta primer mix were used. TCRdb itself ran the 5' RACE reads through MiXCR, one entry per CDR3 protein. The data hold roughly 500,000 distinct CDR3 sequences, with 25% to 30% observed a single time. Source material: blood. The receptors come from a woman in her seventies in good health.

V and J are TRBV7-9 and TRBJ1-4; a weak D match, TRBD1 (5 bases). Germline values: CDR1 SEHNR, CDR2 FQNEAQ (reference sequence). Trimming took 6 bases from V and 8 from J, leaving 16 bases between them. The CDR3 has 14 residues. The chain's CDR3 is CASSSLGAAEKLFF. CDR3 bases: TGTGCCAGCAGTTCATTAGGGGCAGCCGAAAAACTGTTTTTT.

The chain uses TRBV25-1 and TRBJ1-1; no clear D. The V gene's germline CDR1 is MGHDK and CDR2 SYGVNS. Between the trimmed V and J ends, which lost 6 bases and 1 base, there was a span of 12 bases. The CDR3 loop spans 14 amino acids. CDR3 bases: TGTGCCAGCAGCCCTGTAGGTCGGAACACTGAAGCTTTCTTT. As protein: CASSPVGRNTEAFF.

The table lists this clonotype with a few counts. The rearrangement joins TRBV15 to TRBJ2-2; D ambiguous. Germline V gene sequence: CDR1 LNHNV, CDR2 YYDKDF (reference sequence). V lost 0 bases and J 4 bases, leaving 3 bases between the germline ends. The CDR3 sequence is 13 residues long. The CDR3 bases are TGTGCCACCAGCAGAGATCCCACCGGGGAGCTGTTTTTT. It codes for CATSRDPTGELFF.

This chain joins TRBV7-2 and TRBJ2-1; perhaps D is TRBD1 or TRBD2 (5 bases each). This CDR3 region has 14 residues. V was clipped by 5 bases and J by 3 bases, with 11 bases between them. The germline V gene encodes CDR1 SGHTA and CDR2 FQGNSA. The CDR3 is CASSPGTIYNEQFF. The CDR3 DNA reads TGTGCCAGCAGCCCGGGGACCATCTACAATGAGCAGTTCTTC.

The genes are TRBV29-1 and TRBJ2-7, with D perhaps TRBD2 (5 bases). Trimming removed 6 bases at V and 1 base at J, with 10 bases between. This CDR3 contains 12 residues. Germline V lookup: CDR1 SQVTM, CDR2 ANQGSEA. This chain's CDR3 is CSVLGGSYEQYF. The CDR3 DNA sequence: TGCAGCGTCCTCGGAGGTTCCTACGAGCAGTACTTC.

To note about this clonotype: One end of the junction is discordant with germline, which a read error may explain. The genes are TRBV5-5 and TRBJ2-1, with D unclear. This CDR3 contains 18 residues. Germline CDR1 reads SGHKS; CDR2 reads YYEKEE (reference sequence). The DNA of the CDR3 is TGTGCCAGCAGCTTCGAAAGTCCGCTAACCCGAAACTACAATCAGCAGTTCTTC. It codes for CASSFESPLTRNYNQQFF. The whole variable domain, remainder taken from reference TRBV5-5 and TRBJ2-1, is DAGVTQSPTHLIKTRGQQVTLRCSPISGHKSVSWYQQVLGQGPQFIFQYYEKEERGRGNFPDRFSARQFPNYSSELNVNALLLGDSALYLCASSFESPLTRNYNQQFFGPGTRLTVL.

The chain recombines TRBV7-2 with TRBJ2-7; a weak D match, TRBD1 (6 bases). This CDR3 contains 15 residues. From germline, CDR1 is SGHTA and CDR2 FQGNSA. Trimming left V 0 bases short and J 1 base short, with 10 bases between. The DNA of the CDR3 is TGTGCCAGCAGCTTAGCCAGCACAGGGTCCTACGAGCAGTACTTC. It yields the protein CASSLASTGSYEQYF.

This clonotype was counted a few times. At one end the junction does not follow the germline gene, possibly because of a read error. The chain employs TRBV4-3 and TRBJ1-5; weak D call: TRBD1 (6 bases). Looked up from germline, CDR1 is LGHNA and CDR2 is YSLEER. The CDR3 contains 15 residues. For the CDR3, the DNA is TGCGCCAGCGGCCAGGAGGGGGGACGGGATCAGCCCCAGCATTTT. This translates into CASGQEGGRDQPQHF.

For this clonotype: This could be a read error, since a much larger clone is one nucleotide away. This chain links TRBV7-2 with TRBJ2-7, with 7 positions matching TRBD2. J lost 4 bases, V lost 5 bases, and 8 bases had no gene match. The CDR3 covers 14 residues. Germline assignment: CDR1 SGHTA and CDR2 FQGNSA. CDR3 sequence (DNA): TGTGCCAGCAGCCCAAGCAAAGCGGGGTACGAGCAGTACTTC. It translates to CASSPSKAGYEQYF.

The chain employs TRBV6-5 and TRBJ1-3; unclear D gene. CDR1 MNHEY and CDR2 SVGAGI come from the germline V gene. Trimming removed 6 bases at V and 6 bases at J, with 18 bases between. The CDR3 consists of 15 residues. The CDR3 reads CASRAGQTAANTIYF. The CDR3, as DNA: TGTGCCAGCAGGGCCGGCCAAACTGCGGCAAACACCATATATTTT.

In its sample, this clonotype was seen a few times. For the CDR3, the DNA is TGTGCCAGCAGTTACTACGGGGGTCGGGTAGAGACCCAGTACTTC. Translated, it gives CASSYYGGRVETQYF. The chain recombines TRBV6-2 or TRBV6-3 with TRBJ2-5; maybe TRBD2 (6 bases). Per the germline V gene, CDR1 is MNHEY and CDR2 is SVGEGT. This CDR3 is built from 15 residues. The V and J ends lost 1 base and 4 bases respectively, with 13 bases between them.

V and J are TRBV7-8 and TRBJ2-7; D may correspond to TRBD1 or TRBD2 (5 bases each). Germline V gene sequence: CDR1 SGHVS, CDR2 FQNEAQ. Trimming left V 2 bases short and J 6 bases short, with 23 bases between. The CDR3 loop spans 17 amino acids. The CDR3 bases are TGTGCCAGCAGCTTATGGGGATCCAGGGACCCCGGGGCCGAGCAGTACTTC. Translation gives CASSLWGSRDPGAEQYF. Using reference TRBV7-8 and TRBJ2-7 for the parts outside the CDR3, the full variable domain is GAGVSQSPRYKVAKRGQDVALRCDPISGHVSLFWYQQALGQGPEFLTYFQNEAQLDKSGLPSDRFFAERPEGSVSTLKIQRTQQEDSAVYLCASSLWGSRDPGAEQYFGPGTRLTVT.

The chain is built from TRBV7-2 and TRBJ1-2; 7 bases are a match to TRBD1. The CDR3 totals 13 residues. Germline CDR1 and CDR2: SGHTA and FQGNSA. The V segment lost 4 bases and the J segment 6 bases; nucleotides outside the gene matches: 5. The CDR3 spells CASSSQGLDGYTF. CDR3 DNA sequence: TGTGCCAGCAGCTCACAGGGGTTAGATGGCTACACCTTC.

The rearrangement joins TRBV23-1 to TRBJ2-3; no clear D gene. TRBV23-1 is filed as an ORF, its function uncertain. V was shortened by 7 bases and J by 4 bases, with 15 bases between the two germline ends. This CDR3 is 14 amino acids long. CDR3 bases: TGCGCCAGCAACACGCCCTCCTGGTCAGATACGCAGTATTTT. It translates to CASNTPSWSDTQYF.

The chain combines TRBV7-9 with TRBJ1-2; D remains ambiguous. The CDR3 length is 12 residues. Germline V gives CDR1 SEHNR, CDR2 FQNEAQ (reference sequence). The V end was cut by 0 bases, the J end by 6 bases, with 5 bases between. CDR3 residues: CASSLARDGYTF. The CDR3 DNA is TGTGCCAGCAGCTTAGCCCGAGATGGCTACACCTTC.

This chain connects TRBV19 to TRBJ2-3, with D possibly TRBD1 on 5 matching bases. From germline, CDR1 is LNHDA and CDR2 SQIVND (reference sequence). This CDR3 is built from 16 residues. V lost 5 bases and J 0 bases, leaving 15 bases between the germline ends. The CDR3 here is CASSAGHQISTDTQYF. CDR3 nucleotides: TGTGCCAGTAGTGCCGGACACCAAATTAGCACAGATACGCAGTATTTT. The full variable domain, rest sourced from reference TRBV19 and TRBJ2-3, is DGGITQSPKYLFRKEGQNVTLSCEQNLNHDAMYWYRQDPGQGLRLIYYSQIVNDFQKGDIAEGYSVSREKKESFPLTVTSAQKNPTAFYLCASSAGHQISTDTQYFGPGTRLTVL.

The CDR3 nucleotides read TGTGCCAGCAGTCGGGCGGGGGAACCGGGCTACAATGAGCAGTTCTTC. It specifies CASSRAGEPGYNEQFF. This sequence joins TRBV7-9 and TRBJ2-1; 7 bases align to TRBD2. This CDR3 spans 16 amino acids. CDR1 is SEHNR, CDR2 FQNEAQ, per germline (reference sequence). Unmatched junction bases numbered 11, after V lost 6 bases and J lost 3 bases.

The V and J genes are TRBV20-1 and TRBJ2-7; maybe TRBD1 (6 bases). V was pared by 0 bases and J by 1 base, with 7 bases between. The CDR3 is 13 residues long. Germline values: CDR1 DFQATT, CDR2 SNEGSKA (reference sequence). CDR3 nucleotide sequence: TGCAGTGCTAGAGATACAGGGTCCTACGAGCAGTACTTC. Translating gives CSARDTGSYEQYF.

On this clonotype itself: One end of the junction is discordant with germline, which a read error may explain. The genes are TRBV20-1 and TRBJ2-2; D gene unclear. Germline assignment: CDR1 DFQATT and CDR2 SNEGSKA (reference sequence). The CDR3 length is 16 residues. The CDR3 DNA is TGCAGTGCTAGAGATAGGACCACTCGGGCCACCGGAGAGCTGTTTTTT. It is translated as CSARDRTTRATGELFF.

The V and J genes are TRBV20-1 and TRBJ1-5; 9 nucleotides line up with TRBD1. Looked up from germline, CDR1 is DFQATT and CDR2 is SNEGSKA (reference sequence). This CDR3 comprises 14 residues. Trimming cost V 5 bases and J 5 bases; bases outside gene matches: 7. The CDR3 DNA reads TGCAGTGCTGGGGGACAGGGTTCAGATCAGCCCCAGCATTTT. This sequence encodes CSAGGQGSDQPQHF.

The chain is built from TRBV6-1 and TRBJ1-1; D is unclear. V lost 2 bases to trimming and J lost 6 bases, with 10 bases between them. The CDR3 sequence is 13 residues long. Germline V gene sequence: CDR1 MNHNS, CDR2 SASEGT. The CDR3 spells CASSEIPTPEAFF. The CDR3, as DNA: TGTGCCAGCAGTGAAATTCCGACTCCTGAAGCTTTCTTT.

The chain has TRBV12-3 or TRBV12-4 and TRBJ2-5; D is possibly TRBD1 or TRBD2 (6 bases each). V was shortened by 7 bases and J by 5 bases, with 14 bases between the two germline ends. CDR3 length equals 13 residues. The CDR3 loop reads CASTTGAWETQYF. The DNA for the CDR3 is TGTGCCAGCACAACGGGGGCCTGGGAGACCCAGTACTTC.

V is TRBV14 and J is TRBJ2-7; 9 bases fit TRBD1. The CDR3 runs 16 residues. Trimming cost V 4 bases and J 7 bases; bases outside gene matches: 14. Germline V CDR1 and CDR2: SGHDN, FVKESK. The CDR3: CASSPTPDRGKGEQYF. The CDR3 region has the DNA TGTGCCAGCAGCCCCACGCCGGACAGGGGAAAGGGAGAGCAGTACTTC.

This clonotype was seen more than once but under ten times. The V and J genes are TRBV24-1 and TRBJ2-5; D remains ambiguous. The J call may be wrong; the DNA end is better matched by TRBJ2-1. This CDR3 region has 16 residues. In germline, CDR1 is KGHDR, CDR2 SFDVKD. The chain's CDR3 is CATSDPTVVGQFEQFF. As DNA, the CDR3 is TGTGCCACCAGTGATCCGACGGTTGTCGGTCAATTCGAGCAGTTCTTC.

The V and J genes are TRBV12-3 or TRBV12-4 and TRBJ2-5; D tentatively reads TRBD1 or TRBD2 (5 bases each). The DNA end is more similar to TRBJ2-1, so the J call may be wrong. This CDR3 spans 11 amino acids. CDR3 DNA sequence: TGTGCCAGCGGGGCGGGCAAAGAGCAGTTCTTC. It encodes CASGAGKEQFF.

This CDR3 is CASSQVQAENIQYF. DNA of the CDR3: TGTGCCAGCAGCCAAGTACAGGCGGAAAACATTCAGTACTTC. The genes are TRBV14 and TRBJ2-4; maybe TRBD1 (5 bases). The CDR3 contains 14 residues. V lost 1 base, J lost 5 bases, and 9 bases lay in between. CDR1 and CDR2 from the germline V gene are SGHDN and FVKESK. The variable domain in full, with the rest retrieved from reference TRBV14 and TRBJ2-4, is EAGVTQFPSHSVIEKGQTVTLRCDPISGHDNLYWYRRVMGKEIKFLLHFVKESKQDESGMPNNRFLAERTGGTYSTLKVQPAELEDSGVYFCASSQVQAENIQYFGAGTRLSVL.

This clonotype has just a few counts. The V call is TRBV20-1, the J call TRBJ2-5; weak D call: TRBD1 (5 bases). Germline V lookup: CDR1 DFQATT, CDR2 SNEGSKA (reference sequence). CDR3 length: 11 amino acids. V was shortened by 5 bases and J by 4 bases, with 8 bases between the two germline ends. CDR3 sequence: CSALGPETQYF. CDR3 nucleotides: TGCAGTGCTCTGGGGCCAGAGACCCAGTACTTC.

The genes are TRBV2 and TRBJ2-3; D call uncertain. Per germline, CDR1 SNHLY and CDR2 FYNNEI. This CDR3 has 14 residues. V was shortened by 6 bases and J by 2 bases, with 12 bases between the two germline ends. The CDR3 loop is CASSRTSSTDTQYF. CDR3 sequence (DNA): TGTGCCAGCAGCAGGACCTCGTCCACAGATACGCAGTATTTT.

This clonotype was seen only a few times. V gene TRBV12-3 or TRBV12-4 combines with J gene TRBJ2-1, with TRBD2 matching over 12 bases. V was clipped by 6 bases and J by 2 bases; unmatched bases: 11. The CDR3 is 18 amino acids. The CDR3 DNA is TGTGCCAGCAGCCCTCTAGCGGGGGGGCGGACGACCTACAATGAGCAGTTCTTC. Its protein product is CASSPLAGGRTTYNEQFF.